This TCR beta chain appears in the sequencing data of a study of T-cell memory formation after mild COVID-19. Looking at the study overall: Across donors, TCR clusters were largely donor specific. The study, taken as a whole, reports: The SARS-CoV-2 specificity of second-wave clones reaching peak at day 37 remained unverified. Some responding clones appeared in pre-infection memory, suggesting cross-reactive memory joined. Most CD4+ clones that shrank were in CM and EM, while CD8+ ones turned up in EMRA.

Of note for this clonotype: Its antigen is not identified.

TCRdb recomputed calls from the 5' RACE reads with MiXCR, one row per CDR3 protein. The sample carries about 270,000 distinct CDR3 sequences, less than 20% recorded once. Sequenced input: PBMCs or a T cell subset sorted from them (not recorded which). The TCR comes from an adult woman who had mild COVID-19 (a few samples of this study predate the infection). Cell type and time point are not known.

This chain's CDR3 is CSARERQHSNQPQHF. CDR3 nucleotide sequence: TGCAGTGCTAGAGAAAGACAGCATAGCAATCAGCCCCAGCATTTT. The V gene is TRBV20-1, the J gene TRBJ1-5, with a weak D call TRBD1 (5 bases). V was clipped by 0 bases and J by 0 bases, with 9 bases between them. CDR1 is DFQATT, CDR2 SNEGSKA, per germline (reference sequence). The CDR3 extends over 15 amino acids.